This T cell receptor beta chain was sequenced in a study of technical replicates of blood from several donors. Profiled with immunoSEQ multiplex PCR; TCRdb holds only in-frame clones, not every one. Here the sample spans about 70,000 clones, approximately 84% being singletons. This clone has a handful of counts. Deletions cut 0 bases from V and 6 bases from J, with 8 bases between. The CDR3 is 13 residues long. The germline gives CDR1 GTSNPN, CDR2 SVGIG (reference sequence). Material: PBMCs. The sequence was collected from a human donor in good health. Some clones in this sample may be carry-over from other donors' samples. The rearrangement uses TRBV30 and TRBJ2-2; D gene unclear. The CDR3 protein is CAWSVPGSGELFF. Here the CDR3 DNA reads TGTGCCTGGAGTGTACCAGGTTCCGGGGAGCTGTTTTTT.